These 15 T cell receptor beta chains were all obtained from the same sample, sequenced in a study of T cells in tuberculosis. Only in-frame clones appear in the TCRdb table, and some are missing; sequencing was by immunoSEQ multiplex PCR. The sample lists some 34,000 clones; over 90% were seen once. Source material: PBMCs. The receptor source for this set is a donor aged 10 to 29 with latent tuberculosis or without tuberculosis infection.

This rearrangement joins TRBV5-1 to TRBJ2-2; 7 bases align to TRBD1. V dropped 4 bases and J dropped 1; count of bases not matched to a gene: 7. Germline CDR1 reads SGHRS; CDR2 reads YFSETQ. The CDR3 has 16 residues. This chain's CDR3 is CASSRTGTVNTGELFF. The CDR3 DNA reads TGCGCCAGCAGCCGGACCGGGACAGTGAACACCGGGGAGCTGTTTTTT.

The chain joins TRBV10-3 to TRBJ1-1; D ambiguous. Trimming removed 6 bases at V and 6 bases at J, with 23 bases between. The CDR3 spans 16 residues. Germline CDR1 is ENHRY and CDR2 is SYGVKD. In DNA, the CDR3 is TGTGCCATCAGCTTAGCGGAGATGATCCAAAACGCTGAAGCTTTCTTT. Protein product: CAISLAEMIQNAEAFF.

The V gene is TRBV6-5, the J gene TRBJ2-4, with 7 nucleotides matching TRBD1. There are 14 residues in the CDR3. CDR1 MNHEY and CDR2 SVGAGI come from the germline V gene. Trimming took 5 bases from V and 1 from J; bases not matched to a gene: 2. The chain's CDR3 is CASSRGQAKNIQYF. CDR3 sequence (DNA): TGTGCCAGCAGTAGGGGACAGGCCAAAAACATTCAGTACTTC.

The gene calls are TRBV6-4 and TRBJ2-3; TRBD1 agrees at 7 bases. Germline CDR1 and CDR2: MRHNA and SNTAGT. Trimming took 2 bases from V and 2 from J; bases not matched to a gene: 1. The CDR3 has 14 residues. This CDR3 is CASSDRGLTDTQYF. Here the CDR3 DNA reads TGTGCCAGCAGTGACAGGGGGCTCACAGATACGCAGTATTTT.

J is TRBJ2-7 and V is TRBV7-6, with TRBD1 matching over 7 bases. Germline V gene data show CDR1 as SGHVS and CDR2 as FNYEAQ. The CDR3 covers 15 residues. V lost 1 base and J lost 5; bases outside the gene matches: 8. The CDR3 loop is CASSLGRGRLDEQYF. DNA for the CDR3: TGTGCCAGCAGCTTAGGTAGGGGGCGGCTCGACGAGCAGTACTTC.

The J gene is TRBJ1-1, the V gene TRBV5-5; 7 bases are a match to TRBD1. This CDR3 is built from 14 residues. CDR1 and CDR2 from the germline V gene are SGHKS and YYEKEE (reference sequence). The ends lost 1 base at V and 2 bases at J; junction bases unmatched: 2. DNA for the CDR3: TGTGCCAGCAGCTTGACAGGGGATAACACTGAAGCTTTCTTT. Protein product: CASSLTGDNTEAFF.

V is TRBV7-6 and J is TRBJ2-7, with D perhaps TRBD1 (6 bases). V was pared by 5 bases and J by 5 bases, with 10 bases between. Germline V gene sequence: CDR1 SGHVS, CDR2 FNYEAQ. The CDR3 spans 12 residues. The CDR3 is CASSLKGDEQYF. In nucleotides, the CDR3 is TGTGCCAGCAGCCTGAAGGGGGACGAGCAGTACTTC.

The J gene is TRBJ2-6, the V gene TRBV7-6; D remains unclear. Germline CDR1 reads SGHVS; CDR2 reads FNYEAQ. Trimming left V 1 base short and J 0 bases short, with 4 bases between. The CDR3 is 15 residues long. The CDR3 bases are TGTGCCAGCAGCTTAGGACTCTCTGGGGCCAACGTCCTGACTTTC. Amino acid sequence: CASSLGLSGANVLTF.

This clone was seen a single time. The J gene is TRBJ1-6, the V gene TRBV5-8; tentative D call: TRBD1 (6 bases). Germline V gene data show CDR1 as SGHTS and CDR2 as YDEGEE. The CDR3 is made up of 14 amino acids. The V end was cut by 0 bases, the J end by 7 bases, with 8 bases between. CDR3 nucleotide sequence: TGTGCCAGCAGCTTGGCGGGGACAAATTCACCCCTCCACTTT. Amino acids: CASSLAGTNSPLHF.

The rearrangement uses TRBV11-2 and TRBJ2-1; 9 nucleotides match TRBD1. The germline V gene has CDR1 SGHAT and CDR2 FQNNGV. The ends lost 3 bases at V and 6 bases at J; junction bases unmatched: 6. This CDR3 contains 15 residues. CDR3 coding DNA: TGTGCCAGCAGCTTGGGGACAGGGAAGGGCAATGAGCAGTTCTTC. Encoded protein: CASSLGTGKGNEQFF. Complete variable domain (other parts from reference TRBV11-2 and TRBJ2-1): EAGVAQSPRYKIIEKRQSVAFWCNPISGHATLYWYQQILGQGPKLLIQFQNNGVVDDSQLPKDRFSAERLKGVDSTLKIQPAKLEDSAVYLCASSLGTGKGNEQFFGPGTRLTVL.

The rearrangement uses TRBV6-5 and TRBJ2-2, with D unclear. V dropped 0 bases and J dropped 5 bases, with 7 bases sitting between them. The CDR3 sequence is 14 residues long. Germline lookup yields CDR1 MNHEY and CDR2 SVGAGI. In nucleotides, the CDR3 is TGTGCCAGCAGTTACTCGAGATCAACCGGGGAGCTGTTTTTT. Protein sequence: CASSYSRSTGELFF.

The rearrangement uses TRBV4-3 and TRBJ1-2, with 7 bases aligning to TRBD1. V shed 4 bases, J shed 2 bases, and the junction held 4 bases outside the gene matches. The CDR3 has 14 residues. The germline gives CDR1 LGHNA, CDR2 YSLEER. This CDR3 reads CASSPSTGNYGYTF. CDR3 in DNA: TGCGCCAGCAGCCCATCGACAGGGAACTATGGCTACACCTTC.

The rearrangement uses TRBV7-2 and TRBJ2-7; TRBD2 agrees at 9 bases. This CDR3 comprises 17 residues. V dropped 1 base and J dropped 2; count of bases not matched to a gene: 9. Germline V gene data show CDR1 as SGHTA and CDR2 as FQGNSA. The CDR3 region is CASSLGPSGILTYEQYF. The CDR3 nucleotides read TGTGCCAGCAGCTTAGGGCCTAGCGGGATCCTCACCTACGAGCAGTACTTC.

V is TRBV6-6 and J is TRBJ1-1; tentatively, D is TRBD1 (6 bases). V was trimmed by 7 bases and J by 11 bases, leaving 17 bases between them. The CDR3 is made up of 12 amino acids. In germline, CDR1 is MNHNY, CDR2 SVGAGI (reference sequence). CDR3 region: CASTLRGSAAFF. CDR3 bases: TGTGCCAGCACCTTGAGGGGGTCCGCGGCTTTCTTT.

This clone was recorded a few times. The CDR3 here is CASSRVFENEKLFF. The CDR3 DNA reads TGTGCCAGCAGTCGGGTTTTTGAGAATGAAAAACTGTTTTTT. V usage is TRBV25-1 and J usage is TRBJ1-4; D gene ambiguous. Between the trimmed V and J ends, which lost 5 bases and 5 bases, there was a span of 12 bases. CDR1 and CDR2 from the germline V gene are MGHDK and SYGVNS. This CDR3 contains 14 residues. Full variable domain (remainder filled in from reference TRBV25-1 and TRBJ1-4): EADIYQTPRYLVIGTGKKITLECSQTMGHDKMYWYQQDPGMELHLIHYSYGVNSTEKGDLSSESTVSRIRTEHFPLTLESARPSHTSQYLCASSRVFENEKLFFGSGTQLSVL.